This T cell receptor (beta chain) appears in the sequencing data of a study of technical replicates of blood from a handful of donors. Clones were sequenced by immunoSEQ multiplex PCR, and TCRdb holds only the in-frame ones, with some missing. The sample lists 90,000 to 100,000 clones, approximately 95% occurring once. The CDR3 has 17 residues. Germline values: CDR1 MDHEN, CDR2 SYDVKM. The V end was cut by 8 bases, the J end by 0 bases, with 22 bases between. What was sequenced was T cells isolated from PBMCs. The sequence was obtained from a human donor in good health. The gene calls are TRBV28 and TRBJ1-1, with TRBD1 as a possible D gene (5 bases). The CDR3 nucleotides read TGTGCCAGCCCTAAAGACAGTGACCTTGGGATGAACACTGAAGCTTTCTTT. It translates to CASPKDSDLGMNTEAFF. The full variable domain, rest sourced from reference TRBV28 and TRBJ1-1, is DVKVTQSSRYLVKRTGEKVFLECVQDMDHENMFWYRQDPGLGLRLIYFSYDVKMKEKGDIPEGYSVSREKKERFSLILESASTNQTSMYLCASPKDSDLGMNTEAFFGQGTRLTVV.